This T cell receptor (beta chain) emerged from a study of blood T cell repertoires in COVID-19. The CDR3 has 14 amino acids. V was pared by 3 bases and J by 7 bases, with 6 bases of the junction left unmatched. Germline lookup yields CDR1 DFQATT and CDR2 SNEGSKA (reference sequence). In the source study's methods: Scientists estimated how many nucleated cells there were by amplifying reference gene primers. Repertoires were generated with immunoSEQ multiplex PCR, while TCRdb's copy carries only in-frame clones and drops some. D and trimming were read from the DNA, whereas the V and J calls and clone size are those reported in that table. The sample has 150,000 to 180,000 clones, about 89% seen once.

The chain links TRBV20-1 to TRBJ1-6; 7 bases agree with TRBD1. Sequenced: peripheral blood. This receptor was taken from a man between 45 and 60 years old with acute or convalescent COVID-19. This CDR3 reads CSASRQGVNSPLHF. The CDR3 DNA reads TGCAGTGCTAGTCGACAGGGAGTGAATTCACCCCTCCACTTT.